A single sample is the source of the 10 T cell receptor beta chains below, sequenced in a study of shared T cell receptors in the human thymus. Measured with immunoSEQ multiplex PCR; TCRdb has only the in-frame clones, and not every one. This sample has approximately 660,000 clones, with around 87% found just once. These same data were also listed under a study on human thymus T cells.

The specimen sequenced was thymocytes. Receptors originate from a boy in the first two years of life with a congenital heart defect.

The chain combines TRBV9 with TRBJ2-7; 10 bases agree with TRBD1. Germline V gene sequence: CDR1 SGDLS, CDR2 YYNGEE. V was pared by 0 bases and J by 8 bases, with 8 bases of the junction left unmatched. The CDR3 loop spans 15 amino acids. The CDR3 reads CASSVEGTGASKQYF. The CDR3 DNA reads TGTGCCAGCAGCGTAGAGGGGACAGGGGCTTCGAAGCAGTACTTC.

This clone came up once. V usage is TRBV4-3 and J usage is TRBJ2-5; D call uncertain. The tail of the sequence fits TRBJ2-7 better, so the J call may be wrong. Germline V lookup: CDR1 LGHNA, CDR2 YSLEER. The length of the CDR3 is 15 residues. CDR3 sequence reads: CASSQGVSAHYEQYF. The CDR3 region has the DNA TGCGCCAGCAGCCAAGGGGTCTCCGCCCACTACGAGCAGTACTTC.

Only one count was recorded for this clone. The chain uses TRBV6-1 and TRBJ2-1; D gene uncertain. The CDR3 spans 15 residues. The germline V gene has CDR1 MNHNS and CDR2 SASEGT. The V end lost 3 bases, the J end lost 2 bases, and 11 bases lay between the germline ends. The CDR3 here is CASSEGVQPYNEQFF. The CDR3 nucleotides read TGTGCCAGCAGTGAGGGCGTACAACCCTACAATGAGCAGTTCTTC.

This sequence joins TRBV25-1 and TRBJ1-4, with a weak D call TRBD1 (5 bases). V lost 8 bases to trimming and J lost 7 bases, with 8 bases between them. CDR3 length equals 11 residues. CDR1 MGHDK and CDR2 SYGVNS come from the germline V gene. CDR3 amino acids: CASGGSEKLFF. The CDR3 nucleotides read TGTGCCAGCGGGGGGAGTGAAAAACTGTTTTTT.

The genes are TRBV30 and TRBJ2-5, with 8 bases identical to TRBD2. The CDR3 consists of 14 residues. V gave up 3 bases and J gave up 3 bases; unmatched junction bases: 6. Germline CDR1 GTSNPN, CDR2 SVGIG (reference sequence). DNA for the CDR3: TGTGCCTGGAGGGGGTACGGGGGGGAAGAGACCCAGTACTTC. It specifies CAWRGYGGEETQYF.

This chain links TRBV12-5 with TRBJ1-2; TRBD1 agrees at 10 bases. This CDR3 contains 17 residues. V was pared by 5 bases and J by 7 bases, with 16 bases of the junction left unmatched. CDR1 LGHNT and CDR2 FRNRAP come from the germline V gene. CDR3 sequence: CASGLLSLTGGLGGYTF. Written as DNA, the CDR3 is TGTGCTAGTGGTCTTCTCTCCTTGACAGGGGGCCTGGGTGGCTACACCTTC.

V gene TRBV4-3 combines with J gene TRBJ2-2; 10 bases are a match to TRBD2. The V gene end was trimmed by 3 bases and the J gene end by 2 bases; junction bases not matched to a gene: 6. The length of the CDR3 is 17 residues. Germline V gives CDR1 LGHNA, CDR2 YSLEER. The CDR3 spells CASSQIGTSENTGELFF. The CDR3 DNA sequence: TGCGCCAGCAGCCAGATTGGGACTAGCGAAAACACCGGGGAGCTGTTTTTT.

The chain uses TRBV7-8 and TRBJ2-7, with 7 positions matching TRBD1. V shed 4 bases, J shed 4 bases, and the junction held 19 bases outside the gene matches. The CDR3 loop spans 18 amino acids. The germline V gene encodes CDR1 SGHVS and CDR2 FQNEAQ. The CDR3, as DNA: TGTGCCAGCAGCTCCCCGGGACAGCAAAACCTTTTGTATTACGAGCAGTACTTC. Residues: CASSSPGQQNLLYYEQYF.

CDR3 DNA sequence: TGCGCCAGCAGCCAATGGGCGATGGACAGGGGTAACACTGAAGCTTTCTTT. This codes for CASSQWAMDRGNTEAFF. The rearrangement links TRBV4-1 to TRBJ1-1; 9 nucleotides line up with TRBD1. Germline V gene lookup returns CDR1 MGHRA and CDR2 YSYEKL. V trimming: 2 bases; J trimming: 2 bases; junction bases outside the gene matches: 9. The CDR3 sequence is 17 residues long.

The rearrangement uses TRBV14 and TRBJ2-6; D possibly corresponds to TRBD1 (5 bases). Between the trimmed V and J ends, which lost 3 bases and 11 bases, there was a span of 17 bases. Looked up from germline, CDR1 is SGHDN and CDR2 is FVKESK. The CDR3 extends over 15 amino acids. The CDR3 reads CASSQGSRGSDVLTF. For the CDR3, the DNA is TGTGCCAGCAGCCAGGGCTCTAGGGGTTCCGACGTCCTGACTTTC.